This TCR beta chain was sequenced for a study of T cells after yellow fever vaccination. General observations from the study: Reappearance after the booster was observed for most primary-vaccination clones (roughly 97% CD4, roughly 88% CD8). The secondary T-cell response peaked on day 5, not day 15, but was weaker.

This clonotype has more than one count but fewer than ten. Its target is unknown. TCRdb used MiXCR to reprocess the 5' RACE reads, holding one entry per CDR3 protein. The sample records some 150,000 distinct CDR3 sequences, 9.5% to 11% being singletons. The sequencing used CD8+ T cells sorted from PBMCs, collected 15 days after the yellow fever booster vaccination. This sequence originates from a man between 18 and 35 years old who received the YFV17D yellow fever vaccine.

The CDR3 sequence: CASSHRGANVLTF. CDR3 coding DNA: TGTGCCAGCAGTCACCGGGGGGCCAACGTCCTGACTTTC. This chain uses TRBV25-1 with TRBJ2-6; D uncertain. CDR3 size: 13 residues. Trimming took off 5 bases at V and 4 bases at J, with 6 bases between the two ends. The germline V gene encodes CDR1 MGHDK and CDR2 SYGVNS.